The T cell receptor (beta chain) described here comes from a study of cytomegalovirus exposure and HLA in healthy donors. Study-level information: In an early release, HLA-typed donors contributed some 80 million unique TCR sequences. Study-wide results and limits: Earlier results showed most TCR beta V segments being productive about 90% or about 30% of the time. Researchers catalogued 164 TCR beta chains as cytomegalovirus-associated.

The donors comprised healthy bone marrow donors. Notes on this clone: Its matching antigen is unknown.

V was clipped by 5 bases and J by 7 bases; unmatched bases: 7. Germline CDR1 is SGHTA and CDR2 is FQGTGA. The CDR3 totals 13 residues. The PCR contained 60 Vbeta and 13 Jbeta primers. Some clones are missing from TCRdb's copy, which holds only in-frame ones; the method was immunoSEQ multiplex PCR. The repertoire holds just over 150,000 clones, with 75% to 85% as singletons. Sequencing was carried out using PBMCs. The clonotype comes from a man over 45 in good health and CMV-seropositive. The chain links TRBV7-3 to TRBJ1-1; 7 positions agree with TRBD1. CDR3 nucleotide sequence: TGTGCCAGCAGCCAACAGGGGTTGGGTGAAGCTTTCTTT. As protein: CASSQQGLGEAFF.